These 8 T cell receptor beta chains share one sample of origin, sequenced in a study of blood T cell repertoires in COVID-19. Assay: immunoSEQ multiplex PCR; the TCRdb copy retains only in-frame clones and omits some. The sample holds around 70,000 clones, 86% seen once. The sample comprised peripheral blood. The receptors come from a man aged 25-40 years with acute or convalescent COVID-19.

This clone was counted once. The chain has TRBV5-1 and TRBJ2-1; the D gene is possibly TRBD2 (5 bases). V was cut by 0 bases and J by 0 bases, with 10 bases left in between. The CDR3 is 16 amino acids. CDR1 SGHRS and CDR2 YFSETQ come from the germline V gene. In nucleotides, the CDR3 is TGCGCCAGCAGCTTGGACGGAACTAGCTCCTACAATGAGCAGTTCTTC. Residues: CASSLDGTSSYNEQFF. The whole variable domain, remainder taken from reference TRBV5-1 and TRBJ2-1, is KAGVTQTPRYLIKTRGQQVTLSCSPISGHRSVSWYQQTPGQGLQFLFEYFSETQRNKGNFPGRFSGRQFSNSRSEMNVSTLELGDSALYLCASSLDGTSSYNEQFFGPGTRLTVL.

This chain joins TRBV28 and TRBJ1-4, with D tentatively TRBD1 (6 bases). Germline V gives CDR1 MDHEN, CDR2 SYDVKM. Trimming took 3 bases from V and 7 from J, leaving 12 bases between them. The CDR3 totals 14 residues. CDR3 sequence reads: CASSFSQGGEKLFF. The CDR3 coding sequence is TGTGCCAGCAGTTTCTCACAGGGCGGTGAAAAACTGTTTTTT. Drawing the rest from reference TRBV28 and TRBJ1-4, the complete variable domain is DVKVTQSSRYLVKRTGEKVFLECVQDMDHENMFWYRQDPGLGLRLIYFSYDVKMKEKGDIPEGYSVSREKKERFSLILESASTNQTSMYLCASSFSQGGEKLFFGSGTQLSVL.

The genes are TRBV30 and TRBJ2-7, with D possibly TRBD1 on 5 matching bases. CDR3 length: 14 amino acids. From germline, CDR1 is GTSNPN and CDR2 SVGIG (reference sequence). V lost 4 bases and J lost 2, with 15 bases in between. The CDR3 DNA reads TGTGCCTGGAACCTACCCCCAGGGACCTACGAGCAGTACTTC. Its translation: CAWNLPPGTYEQYF.

This clone was counted a few times. The chain combines TRBV28 with TRBJ1-2, with a weak D call TRBD1 (5 bases). V was shortened by 6 bases and J by 8 bases, with 19 bases between the two germline ends. There are 14 residues in the CDR3. Germline loops: CDR1 MDHEN, CDR2 SYDVKM. In DNA, the CDR3 is TGTGCCAGCAGCCTGGACTGGGGGGTACGCGGCTACACCTTC. Encoded protein: CASSLDWGVRGYTF.

The V call is TRBV9, the J call TRBJ2-3; 8 bases match TRBD2. V was pared by 2 bases and J by 4 bases, with 6 bases of the junction left unmatched. The germline gives CDR1 SGDLS, CDR2 YYNGEE. The CDR3 consists of 15 residues. The CDR3 region is CASSVGSGTADTQYF. CDR3 in DNA: TGTGCCAGCAGCGTCGGTAGCGGGACCGCAGATACGCAGTATTTT.

The J gene is TRBJ1-2, the V gene TRBV29-1; the D gene is possibly TRBD1 (5 bases). Germline V gene sequence: CDR1 SQVTM, CDR2 ANQGSEA. The CDR3 length is 11 residues. V lost 6 bases and J 3 bases, leaving 8 bases between the germline ends. CDR3 sequence reads: CSVARDYGYTF. The CDR3, as DNA: TGCAGCGTCGCCAGGGACTATGGCTACACCTTC. Combining the CDR3 with reference TRBV29-1 and TRBJ1-2 gives the whole variable domain SAVISQKPSRDICQRGTSLTIQCQVDSQVTMMFWYRQQPGQSLTLIATANQGSEATYESGFVIDKFPISRPNLTFSTLTVSNMSPEDSSIYLCSVARDYGYTFGSGTRLTVV.

This chain joins TRBV5-1 and TRBJ2-3; 8 bases are a match to TRBD2. The CDR3 runs 15 residues. The junction had 4 bases not matched to a gene; V was cut back by 0 bases and J by 4 bases. Germline CDR1 and CDR2: SGHRS and YFSETQ. The CDR3 here is CASSLGSAGADTQYF. The CDR3 region has the DNA TGCGCCAGCAGCTTGGGCTCAGCGGGAGCAGATACGCAGTATTTT.

This sequence joins TRBV28 and TRBJ2-2, with 8 positions matching TRBD2. This CDR3 has 16 amino acids. Germline V gives CDR1 MDHEN, CDR2 SYDVKM. J lost 7 bases, V lost 8 bases, and 15 bases had no gene match. CDR3 sequence (DNA): TGTGCCAGCTCACCCGGTGGAGCGGGAGAGGGCGGGGAGCTGTTTTTT. It is translated as CASSPGGAGEGGELFF.